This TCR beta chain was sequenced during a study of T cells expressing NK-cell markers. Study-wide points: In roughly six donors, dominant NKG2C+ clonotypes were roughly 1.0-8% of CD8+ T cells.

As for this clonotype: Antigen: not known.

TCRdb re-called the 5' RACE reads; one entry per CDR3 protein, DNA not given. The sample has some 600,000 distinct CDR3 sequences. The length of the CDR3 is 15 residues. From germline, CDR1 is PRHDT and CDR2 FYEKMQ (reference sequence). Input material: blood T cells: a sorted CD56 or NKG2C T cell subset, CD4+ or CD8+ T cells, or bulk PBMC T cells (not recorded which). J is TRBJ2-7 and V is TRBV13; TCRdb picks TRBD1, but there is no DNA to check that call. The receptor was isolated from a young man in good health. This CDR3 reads CASSSRGGSSYEQYF.